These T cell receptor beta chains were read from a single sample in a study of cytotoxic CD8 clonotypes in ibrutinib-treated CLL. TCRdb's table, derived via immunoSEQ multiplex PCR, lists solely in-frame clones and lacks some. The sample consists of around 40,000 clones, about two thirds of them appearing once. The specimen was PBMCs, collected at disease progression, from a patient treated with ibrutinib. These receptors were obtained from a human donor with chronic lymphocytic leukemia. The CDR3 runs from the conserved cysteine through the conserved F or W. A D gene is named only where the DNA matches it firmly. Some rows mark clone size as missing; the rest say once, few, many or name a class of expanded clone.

CDR3nt: TGTGCCAGCAGTGAAGAGGGGGCGCGGAGCACTGAAGCTTTCTTT; CDR3aa: CASSEEGARSTEAFF; j_gene: TRBJ1-1; v_gene: TRBV2; d_gene: TRBD1; abundance: -
CDR3nt: TGTGCCAGCAGTGAAGCGCGACCGGGACAGGGGCCTTATAGGGCTAATGAAAAACTGTTTTTT; CDR3aa: CASSEARPGQGPYRANEKLFF; j_gene: TRBJ1-4; v_gene: TRBV2; d_gene: TRBD1; abundance: -
CDR3nt: TGTGCCAGCAGCCCTTGGGCTAGTGGAAACACCATATATTTT; CDR3aa: CASSPWASGNTIYF; j_gene: TRBJ1-3; v_gene: TRBV11-2; d_gene: -; abundance: -
CDR3nt: TGTGCCATCAGTGAGTCGGTTGATAGCCACGTTACAGATACGCAGTATTTT; CDR3aa: CAISESVDSHVTDTQYF; j_gene: TRBJ2-3; v_gene: TRBV10-3; d_gene: -; abundance: -
CDR3nt: TGTGCCAGCAGCTTAGGCATAAGGCTAGCGGGGGGCTACCAAGAGACCCAGTACTTC; CDR3aa: CASSLGIRLAGGYQETQYF; j_gene: TRBJ2-5; v_gene: TRBV11-2; d_gene: TRBD2; abundance: -
CDR3nt: TGTGCCAGCAGTTCAACCCAACTAGCAGCCCTCCACGAGCAGTACTTC; CDR3aa: CASSSTQLAALHEQYF; j_gene: TRBJ2-7; v_gene: TRBV6-5; d_gene: -; abundance: few
CDR3nt: TGTGCCAGCATTCTGGGGGCGCGGGAAAAACTGTTTTTT; CDR3aa: CASILGAREKLFF; j_gene: TRBJ1-4; v_gene: TRBV6-1; d_gene: -; abundance: once
CDR3nt: TGTGCCAGCAGTGATAACGAGCAGTACTTC; CDR3aa: CASSDNEQYF; j_gene: TRBJ2-7; v_gene: TRBV6-1; d_gene: -; abundance: -
CDR3nt: TGTGCCAGCAGCTTATTGGCTGGAGGGCCCCATGGCTACACCTTC; CDR3aa: CASSLLAGGPHGYTF; j_gene: TRBJ1-2; v_gene: TRBV7-6; d_gene: -; abundance: -
CDR3nt: TGTGCCAGCAGCCAAGTAGCGGGCCGGGGCGAGCAGTACTTC; CDR3aa: CASSQVAGRGEQYF; j_gene: TRBJ2-7; v_gene: TRBV14; d_gene: TRBD2; abundance: -
CDR3nt: TGCAGCGTTGAGGCGCACAGGGGCTATGGCTACACCTTC; CDR3aa: CSVEAHRGYGYTF; j_gene: TRBJ1-2; v_gene: TRBV29-1; d_gene: TRBD1; abundance: -
CDR3nt: TGTGCCAGCAGTGTGACAGTCCGAGGGGAGACCCAGTACTTC; CDR3aa: CASSVTVRGETQYF; j_gene: TRBJ2-5; v_gene: TRBV6-1; d_gene: -; abundance: -
CDR3nt: TGTGCCAGCAGTTACTCGACAGGAGCACCCGGGGAGCTGTTTTTT; CDR3aa: CASSYSTGAPGELFF; j_gene: TRBJ2-2; v_gene: TRBV6-5; d_gene: -; abundance: -
CDR3nt: TGTGCCAGCACCGAGGGGAGAAACTATGGCTACACCTTC; CDR3aa: CASTEGRNYGYTF; j_gene: TRBJ1-2; v_gene: TRBV6-1; d_gene: -; abundance: -
CDR3nt: TGTGCCATCAGCCGGGACAGGGTCGACAATGAGCAGTTCTTC; CDR3aa: CAISRDRVDNEQFF; j_gene: TRBJ2-1; v_gene: TRBV10-3; d_gene: TRBD1; abundance: few
CDR3nt: TGTGCCAGCAGCTTAGAACCGGGACTTATCAATTCACCCCTCCACTTT; CDR3aa: CASSLEPGLINSPLHF; j_gene: TRBJ1-6; v_gene: TRBV11-2; d_gene: -; abundance: -
CDR3nt: TGTGCCAGCAGTGAATACGATGGCAGGAATAGCAATCAGCCCCAGCATTTT; CDR3aa: CASSEYDGRNSNQPQHF; j_gene: TRBJ1-5; v_gene: TRBV6-1; d_gene: -; abundance: few
CDR3nt: TGTGCCAGCAGCACCGGGACAGGGGGTAGGGAGACCCAGTACTTC; CDR3aa: CASSTGTGGRETQYF; j_gene: TRBJ2-5; v_gene: TRBV7-7; d_gene: TRBD1; abundance: -
CDR3nt: TGTGCCAGCAGCCCGGACCAAAGGGCTACAGGGACGCGCAATGAGCAGTTCTTC; CDR3aa: CASSPDQRATGTRNEQFF; j_gene: TRBJ2-1; v_gene: TRBV7-8; d_gene: -; abundance: -
CDR3nt: TGTGCCACCAGCAGAGTCAATGAGCAGTTCTTC; CDR3aa: CATSRVNEQFF; j_gene: TRBJ2-1; v_gene: TRBV15; d_gene: -; abundance: -
CDR3nt: TGCAGCGTTGGTGGTGGGAATCAGCCCCAGCATTTT; CDR3aa: CSVGGGNQPQHF; j_gene: TRBJ1-5; v_gene: TRBV29-1; d_gene: -; abundance: -
CDR3nt: TGTGCCATCAGTGAGTCGGGACAGGTCAACAATGAGCAGTTCTTC; CDR3aa: CAISESGQVNNEQFF; j_gene: TRBJ2-1; v_gene: TRBV10-3; d_gene: TRBD1; abundance: -
CDR3nt: TGTGCCAGCAGGCCCGGACAGGGACGGGACGAGCAGTACTTC; CDR3aa: CASRPGQGRDEQYF; j_gene: TRBJ2-7; v_gene: TRBV2; d_gene: TRBD1; abundance: -